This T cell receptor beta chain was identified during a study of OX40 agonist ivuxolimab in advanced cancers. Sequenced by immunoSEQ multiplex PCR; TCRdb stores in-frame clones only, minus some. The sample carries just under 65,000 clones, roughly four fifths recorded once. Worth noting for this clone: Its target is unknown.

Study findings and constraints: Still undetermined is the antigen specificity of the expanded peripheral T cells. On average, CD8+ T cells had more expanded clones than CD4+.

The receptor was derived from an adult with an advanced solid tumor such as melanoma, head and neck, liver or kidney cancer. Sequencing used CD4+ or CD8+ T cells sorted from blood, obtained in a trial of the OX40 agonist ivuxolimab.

CDR3 nucleotide sequence: TGTGCCAGCAGTGGGGACAGGGGGTTTAATTCACCCCTCCACTTT. It is translated as CASSGDRGFNSPLHF. This chain connects TRBV2 to TRBJ1-6; 11 bases line up with TRBD1. In germline, CDR1 is SNHLY, CDR2 FYNNEI. Trimming cost V 4 bases and J 6 bases; bases outside gene matches: 2. The CDR3 extends over 15 amino acids.